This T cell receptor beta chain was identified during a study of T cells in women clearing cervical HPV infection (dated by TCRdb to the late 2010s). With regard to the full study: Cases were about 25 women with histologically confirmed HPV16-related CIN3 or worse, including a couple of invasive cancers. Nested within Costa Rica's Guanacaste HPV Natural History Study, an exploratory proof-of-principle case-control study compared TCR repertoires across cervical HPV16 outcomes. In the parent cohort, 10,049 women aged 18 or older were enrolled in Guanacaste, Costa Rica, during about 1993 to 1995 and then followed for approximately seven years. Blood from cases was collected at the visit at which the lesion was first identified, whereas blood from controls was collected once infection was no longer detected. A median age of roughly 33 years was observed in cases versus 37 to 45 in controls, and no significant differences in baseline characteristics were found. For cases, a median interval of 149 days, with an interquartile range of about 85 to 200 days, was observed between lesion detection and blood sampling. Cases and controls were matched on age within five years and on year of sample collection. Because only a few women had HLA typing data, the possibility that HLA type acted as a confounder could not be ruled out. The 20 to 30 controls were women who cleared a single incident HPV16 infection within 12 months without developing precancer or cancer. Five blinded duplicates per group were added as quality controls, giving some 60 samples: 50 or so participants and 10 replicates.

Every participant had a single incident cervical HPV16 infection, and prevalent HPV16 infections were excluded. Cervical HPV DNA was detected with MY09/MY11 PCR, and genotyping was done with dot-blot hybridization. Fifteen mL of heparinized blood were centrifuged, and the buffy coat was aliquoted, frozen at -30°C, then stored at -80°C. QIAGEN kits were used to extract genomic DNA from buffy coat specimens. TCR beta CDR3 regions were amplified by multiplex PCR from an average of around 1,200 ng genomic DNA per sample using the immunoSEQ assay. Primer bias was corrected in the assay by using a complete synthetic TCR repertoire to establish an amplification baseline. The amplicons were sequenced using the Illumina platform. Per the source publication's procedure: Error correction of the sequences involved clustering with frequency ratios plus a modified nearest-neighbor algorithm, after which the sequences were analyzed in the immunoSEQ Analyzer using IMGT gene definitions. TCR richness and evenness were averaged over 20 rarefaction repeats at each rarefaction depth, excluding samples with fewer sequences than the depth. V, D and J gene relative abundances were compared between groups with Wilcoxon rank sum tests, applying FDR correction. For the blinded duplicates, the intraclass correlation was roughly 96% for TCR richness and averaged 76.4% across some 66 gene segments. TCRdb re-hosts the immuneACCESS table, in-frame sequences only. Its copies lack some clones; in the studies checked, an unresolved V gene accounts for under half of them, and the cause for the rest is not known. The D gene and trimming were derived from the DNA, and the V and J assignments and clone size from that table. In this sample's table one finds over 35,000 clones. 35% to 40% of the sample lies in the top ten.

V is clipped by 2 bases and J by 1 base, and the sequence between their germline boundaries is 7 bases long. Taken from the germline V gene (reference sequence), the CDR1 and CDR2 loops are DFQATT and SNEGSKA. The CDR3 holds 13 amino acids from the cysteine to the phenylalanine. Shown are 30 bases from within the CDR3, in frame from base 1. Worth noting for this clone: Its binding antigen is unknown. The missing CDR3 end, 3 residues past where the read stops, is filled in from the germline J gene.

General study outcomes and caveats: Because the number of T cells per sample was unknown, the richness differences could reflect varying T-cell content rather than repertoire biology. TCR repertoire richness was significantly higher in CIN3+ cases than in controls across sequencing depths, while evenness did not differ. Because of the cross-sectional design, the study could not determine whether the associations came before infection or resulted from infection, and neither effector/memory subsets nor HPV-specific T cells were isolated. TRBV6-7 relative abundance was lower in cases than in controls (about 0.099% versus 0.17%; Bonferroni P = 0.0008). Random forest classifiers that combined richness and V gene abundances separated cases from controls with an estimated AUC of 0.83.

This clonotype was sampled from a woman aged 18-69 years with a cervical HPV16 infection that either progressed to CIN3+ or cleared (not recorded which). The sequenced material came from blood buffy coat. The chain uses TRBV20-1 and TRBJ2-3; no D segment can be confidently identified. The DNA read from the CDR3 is TGCAGTGCTAGACTAGTGGGCACAGATACG. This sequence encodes CSARLVGTDT. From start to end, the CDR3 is CSARLVGTDTQYF.